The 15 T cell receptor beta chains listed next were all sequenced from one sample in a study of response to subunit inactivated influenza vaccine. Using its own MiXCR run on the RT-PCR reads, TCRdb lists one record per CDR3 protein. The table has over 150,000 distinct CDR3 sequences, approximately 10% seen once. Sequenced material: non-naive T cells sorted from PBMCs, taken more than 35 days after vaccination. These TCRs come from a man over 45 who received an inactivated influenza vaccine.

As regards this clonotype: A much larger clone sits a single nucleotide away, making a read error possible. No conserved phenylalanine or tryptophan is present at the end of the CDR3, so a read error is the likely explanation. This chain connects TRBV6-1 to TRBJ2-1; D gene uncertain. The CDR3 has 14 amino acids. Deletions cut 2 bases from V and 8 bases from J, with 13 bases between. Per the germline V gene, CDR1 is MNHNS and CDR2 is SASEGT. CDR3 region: CASSEQSGPYEQFS. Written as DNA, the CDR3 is TGTGCCAGCAGTGAACAGTCCGGGCCCTATGAGCAGTTCTCC.

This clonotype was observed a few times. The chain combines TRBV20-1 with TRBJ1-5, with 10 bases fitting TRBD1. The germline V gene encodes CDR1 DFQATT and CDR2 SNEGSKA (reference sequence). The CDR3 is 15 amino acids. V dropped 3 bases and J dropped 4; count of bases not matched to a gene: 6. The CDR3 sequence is CSARVTGQGNQPQHF. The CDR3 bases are TGCAGTGCTAGGGTAACGGGACAGGGGAATCAGCCCCAGCATTTT.

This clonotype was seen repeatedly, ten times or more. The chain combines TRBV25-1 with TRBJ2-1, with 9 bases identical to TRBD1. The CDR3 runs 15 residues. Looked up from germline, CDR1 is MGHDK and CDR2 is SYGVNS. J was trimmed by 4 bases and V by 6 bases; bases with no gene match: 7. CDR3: CASRKGTGPYNEQFF. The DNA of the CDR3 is TGTGCCAGCAGAAAAGGGACAGGGCCTTACAATGAGCAGTTCTTC.

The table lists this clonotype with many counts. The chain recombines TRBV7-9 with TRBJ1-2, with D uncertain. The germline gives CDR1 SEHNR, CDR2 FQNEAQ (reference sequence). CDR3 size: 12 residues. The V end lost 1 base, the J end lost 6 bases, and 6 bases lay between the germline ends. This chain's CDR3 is CASSLDGHGYTF. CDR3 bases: TGTGCCAGCAGCTTAGATGGGCATGGCTACACCTTC.

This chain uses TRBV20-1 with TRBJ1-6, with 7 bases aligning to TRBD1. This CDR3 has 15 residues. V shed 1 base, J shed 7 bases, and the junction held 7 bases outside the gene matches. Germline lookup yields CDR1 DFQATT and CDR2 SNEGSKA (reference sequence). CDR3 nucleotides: TGCAGTGCTAGAGCTTCGACAGGGCGAAATTCACCCCTCCACTTT. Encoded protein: CSARASTGRNSPLHF.

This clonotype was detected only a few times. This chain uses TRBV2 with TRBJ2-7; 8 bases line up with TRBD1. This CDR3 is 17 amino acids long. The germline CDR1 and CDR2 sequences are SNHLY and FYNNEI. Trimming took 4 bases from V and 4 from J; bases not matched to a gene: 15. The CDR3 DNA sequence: TGTGCCAGCAGTGGCCCACCGAGGACAGGGAACATGTACGAGCAGTACTTC. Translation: CASSGPPRTGNMYEQYF.

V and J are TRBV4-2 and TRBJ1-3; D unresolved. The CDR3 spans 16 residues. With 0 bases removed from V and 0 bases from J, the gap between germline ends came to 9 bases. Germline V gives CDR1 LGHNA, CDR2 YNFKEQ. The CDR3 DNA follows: TGTGCCAGCAGCCAAGAAGAACAGAGCTCTGGAAACACCATATATTTT. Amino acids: CASSQEEQSSGNTIYF.

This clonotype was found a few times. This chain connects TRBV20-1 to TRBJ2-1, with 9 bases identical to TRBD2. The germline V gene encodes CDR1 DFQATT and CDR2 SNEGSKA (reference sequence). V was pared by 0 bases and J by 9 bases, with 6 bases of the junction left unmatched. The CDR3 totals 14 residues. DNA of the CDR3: TGCAGTGCTAGAGATCAGCGGGGGGTCTCTGAGCAGTTCTTC. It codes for CSARDQRGVSEQFF.

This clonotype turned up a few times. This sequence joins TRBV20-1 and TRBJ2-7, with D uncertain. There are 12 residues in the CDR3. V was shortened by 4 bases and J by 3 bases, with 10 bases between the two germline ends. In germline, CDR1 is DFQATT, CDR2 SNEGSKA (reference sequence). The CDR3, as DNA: TGCAGTGCTAACTGGGGAAACTACGAGCAGTACTTC. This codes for CSANWGNYEQYF.

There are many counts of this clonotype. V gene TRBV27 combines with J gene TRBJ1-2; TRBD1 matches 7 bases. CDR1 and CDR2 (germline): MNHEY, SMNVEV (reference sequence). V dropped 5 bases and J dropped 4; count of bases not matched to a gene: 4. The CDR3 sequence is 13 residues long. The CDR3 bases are TGTGCCAGCAGTCGCGACAGGGTCTATGGCTACACCTTC. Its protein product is CASSRDRVYGYTF.

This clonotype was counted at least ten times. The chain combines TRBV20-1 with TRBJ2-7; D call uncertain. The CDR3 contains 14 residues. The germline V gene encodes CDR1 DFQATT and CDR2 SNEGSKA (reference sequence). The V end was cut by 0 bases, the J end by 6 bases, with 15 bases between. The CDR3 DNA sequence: TGCAGTGCTAGAGATCGGTTATTTCTCTCCGAGCAGTACTTC. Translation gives CSARDRLFLSEQYF.

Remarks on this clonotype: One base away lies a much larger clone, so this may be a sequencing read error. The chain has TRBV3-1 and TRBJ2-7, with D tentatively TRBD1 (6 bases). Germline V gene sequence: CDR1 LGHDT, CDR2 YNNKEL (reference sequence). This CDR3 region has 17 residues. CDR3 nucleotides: TGTGCCCGCAGCACAACGGACAGTCGTCTTCCTACCTACGAGCAGTACTTC. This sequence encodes CARSTTDSRLPTYEQYF.

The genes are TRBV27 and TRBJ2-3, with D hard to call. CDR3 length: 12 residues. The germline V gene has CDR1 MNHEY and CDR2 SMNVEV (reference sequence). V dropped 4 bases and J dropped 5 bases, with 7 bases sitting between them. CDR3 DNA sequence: TGTGCCAGCAGTTCCCAAGAAGATACGCAGTATTTT. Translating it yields CASSSQEDTQYF.

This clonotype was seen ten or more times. CDR3 sequence (DNA): TGTGCCATCAGTCTCGGACAGGACTATGGCTACACCTTC. It specifies CAISLGQDYGYTF. V gene TRBV10-3 combines with J gene TRBJ1-2; 7 bases match TRBD1. Germline V lookup: CDR1 ENHRY, CDR2 SYGVKD. V shed 5 bases and J 3 bases; nucleotides not matched to a gene: 3. The CDR3 sequence is 13 residues long.

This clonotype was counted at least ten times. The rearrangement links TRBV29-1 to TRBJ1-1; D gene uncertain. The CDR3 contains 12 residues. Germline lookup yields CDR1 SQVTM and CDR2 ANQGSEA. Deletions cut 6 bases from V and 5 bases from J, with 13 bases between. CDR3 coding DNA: TGCAGCGTAAAGAGGCTGGGGACTGAAGCTTTCTTT. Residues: CSVKRLGTEAFF.